The sequence of this TCR beta chain was determined in a study of cytomegalovirus exposure and HLA in healthy donors. Study conclusions and caveats: Association of a missense DCLRE1C variant with TCR beta V- and J-gene trimming was reported in a later analysis. It was taken for granted in presence/absence analyses that sequencing depth across donors was roughly uniform.

PCR involved 60 Vbeta and 13 Jbeta primers. The table came from immunoSEQ multiplex PCR; TCRdb's copy has only in-frame clones and leaves some out. Among under 200,000 clones listed, roughly four fifths were seen once. As for this clone: What it binds is unknown.

V was shortened by 2 bases and J by 8 bases, with 19 bases between the two germline ends. Germline CDR1 is LGHNA and CDR2 is YNFKEQ. The CDR3 is 16 residues long. The genes are TRBV4-2 and TRBJ1-3; D may be TRBD1 (5 bases). Source material: PBMCs. The source of this sequence is a female donor in good health and CMV-seronegative. This CDR3 reads CASSQSGVSAGDTIYF. The DNA of the CDR3 is TGTGCCAGCAGCCAATCGGGGGTCAGCGCCGGGGACACCATATATTTT.